This passage covers 5 T cell receptor beta chains from one sample sequenced in a study of T cell changes during pregnancy in multiple sclerosis. Generated by immunoSEQ multiplex PCR, the TCRdb table keeps only in-frame clones and is missing some. Of about 61,000 clones in the sample, about 90% are singletons; the top ten hold 0.89%. Sequences were derived from peripheral blood, sampled in the first trimester of pregnancy. All receptors come from a female donor in good health, enrolled as a control in a pregnancy study.

V gene TRBV4-3 combines with J gene TRBJ1-3; D gene ambiguous. This CDR3 has 14 amino acids. Trimming removed 4 bases from V and 7 bases from J, with 14 bases in between. CDR1 is LGHNA, CDR2 YSLEER, per germline. CDR3 nucleotides: TGCGCCAGCAGCCCTTCCGGTTCGCGGAACACCATATATTTT. Translating it yields CASSPSGSRNTIYF.

This sequence joins TRBV6-1 and TRBJ2-7; 8 bases align to TRBD2. Germline CDR1 reads MNHNS; CDR2 reads SASEGT. The CDR3 covers 15 residues. J lost 2 bases, V lost 0 bases, and 3 bases had no gene match. CDR3 DNA: TGTGCCAGCAGTGAAGCGGACGGGGGGGCCTACGAGCAGTACTTC. As protein: CASSEADGGAYEQYF.

The genes are TRBV18 and TRBJ1-2; TRBD1 agrees at 10 bases. V trimming: 4 bases; J trimming: 6 bases; junction bases outside the gene matches: 2. This CDR3 has 13 residues. Germline V lookup: CDR1 KGHSH, CDR2 LQKENI. The CDR3 DNA sequence: TGTGCCAGCTCACGACAGGGGGCGGATGGCTACACCTTC. It specifies CASSRQGADGYTF.

V and J are TRBV2 and TRBJ1-1, with unresolved D. The CDR3 runs to 14 residues. The V and J ends lost 5 bases and 4 bases respectively, with 14 bases between them. Germline V gives CDR1 SNHLY, CDR2 FYNNEI. This CDR3 reads CASSIDTVGTEAFF. CDR3 nucleotides: TGTGCCAGCAGTATAGACACAGTGGGCACTGAAGCTTTCTTT. Full variable domain (rest looked up from reference TRBV2 and TRBJ1-1): EPEVTQTPSHQVTQMGQEVILRCVPISNHLYFYWYRQILGQKVEFLVSFYNNEISEKSEIFDDQFSVERPDGSNFTLKIRSTKLEDSAMYFCASSIDTVGTEAFFGQGTRLTVV.

The chain has TRBV30 and TRBJ2-1; TRBD1 aligns across 10 bases. V dropped 3 bases and J dropped 8; count of bases not matched to a gene: 7. The CDR3 has 14 amino acids. Per the germline V gene, CDR1 is GTSNPN and CDR2 is SVGIG (reference sequence). CDR3 loop: CAWSPGQGLDEQFF. The DNA for the CDR3 is TGTGCCTGGAGCCCGGGACAGGGGTTGGATGAGCAGTTCTTC.